A single sample is the source of the 6 T cell receptor beta chains below, sequenced in a study of CD8+ T cells in alopecia areata. Reverse transcribed after extraction, RNA yielded cDNA as the sequencing template. TCRdb's table, derived via immunoSEQ multiplex PCR, lists solely in-frame clones and lacks some. The sample contains 150,000 to 250,000 clones, 60% of which appear only once. As for treatment: oral pan-JAK inhibitor, 5-10 mg twice daily. Sequencing was performed on CD4+ T cells sorted from blood, taken at week 4, from a patient treated with tofacitinib. The receptors stem from a human donor with alopecia areata.

J is TRBJ2-1 and V is TRBV29-1; D gene unclear. Per the germline V gene, CDR1 is SQVTM and CDR2 is ANQGSEA. V was clipped by 5 bases and J by 6 bases, with 8 bases between them. The CDR3 has 11 amino acids. The CDR3 DNA is TGCAGCGTTCTATACGGCAATGAGCAGTTCTTC. Translation gives CSVLYGNEQFF.

This chain links TRBV23-1 with TRBJ2-5; D unresolved. TRBV23-1 is an open reading frame, and its role is uncertain. The CDR3 runs 8 residues. V dropped 8 bases and J dropped 8 bases, with 3 bases sitting between them. CDR3 amino acids: CASATQYF. In DNA, the CDR3 is TGCGCCAGCGCTACCCAGTACTTC.

The CDR3 reads CASSSRDDVVNEQFF. The CDR3 DNA follows: TGTGCCAGCAGCTCCCGGGACGATGTCGTGAATGAGCAGTTCTTC. This chain connects TRBV7-2 to TRBJ2-1; the D call may be TRBD1 or TRBD2 (5 bases each). Germline loops: CDR1 SGHTA, CDR2 FQGNSA. The CDR3 is made up of 15 amino acids. V was trimmed by 4 bases and J by 7 bases, leaving 17 bases between them.

The gene calls are TRBV4-1 and TRBJ2-2, with D possibly TRBD1 on 8 matching bases. With 2 bases removed from V and 5 bases from J, the gap between germline ends came to 15 bases. CDR1 MGHRA and CDR2 YSYEKL come from the germline V gene. There are 16 residues in the CDR3. As DNA, the CDR3 is TGCGCCAGCAGCCAAAGGACAGGGAGGGAAACCGGGGAGCTGTTTTTT. Translation gives CASSQRTGRETGELFF.

In this sample, this clone turned up a few times. Other DNA sequences within the sample encode an identical CDR3. CDR3 nucleotides: TGCAGCGTATCCGGGAGAAGCACAGATACGCAGTATTTT. Its protein product is CSVSGRSTDTQYF. The chain is built from TRBV29-1 and TRBJ2-3; D is perhaps TRBD2 (6 bases). CDR1 and CDR2 from the germline V gene are SQVTM and ANQGSEA. Trimming pared 6 bases from V and 0 bases from J, leaving 10 bases between. CDR3 length: 13 residues.

This clone was seen more than once but under ten times. The V and J genes are TRBV29-1 and TRBJ1-2, with a weak D call TRBD1 (6 bases). Between the trimmed V and J ends, which lost 6 bases and 5 bases, there was a span of 22 bases. The CDR3 consists of 15 residues. Germline-derived CDR1 and CDR2 are SQVTM and ANQGSEA. CDR3 in amino acids: CSVPLVGGWGYGYTF. The DNA of the CDR3 is TGCAGCGTCCCCCTGGTGGGGGGCTGGGGATATGGCTACACCTTC.